Detailed here is one T cell receptor (beta chain). In the original processing: How many nucleated cells were present was estimated from reference gene primer amplification. This table comes from immunoSEQ multiplex PCR, and its TCRdb copy is limited to in-frame clones, with some not included. V, J and clone size derive from that table, while D and trimming were established from the DNA sequence. The repertoire includes about 140,000 clones, about four fifths of them detected once, and approximately 1.6% sits in the top ten. CDR1 is KGHSH and CDR2 is LQKENI in the germline V gene. Trimming took 0 bases from V and 6 from J; bases not matched to a gene: 10. This CDR3 contains 16 residues. Enrollees, about 18 to 90 years old, lived in 24 US areas. A COVID-19 case had been met by exposed participants during the 2 weeks before study entry. The sample belongs to a study of blood T cell repertoires in COVID-19. Study at large: Samples taken during acute and convalescent COVID-19 were collected in the United States, Italy and Spain.

Input material: PBMCs or T cells enriched from blood (not recorded which). This clonotype was sampled from a woman between 18 and 29 years old who had been exposed to COVID-19. The chain couples TRBV18 to TRBJ2-7, with 8 bases aligning to TRBD1. CDR3 loop: CASSPPAGGGGGEQYF. The DNA of the CDR3 is TGTGCCAGCTCACCACCGGCAGGGGGCGGAGGGGGCGAGCAGTACTTC.